Following are 20 T cell receptor beta chains from one sample sequenced in a study of T cells in Graves' hyperthyroidism and ophthalmopathy. RNA transcripts were the template for amplifying TCR beta CDR3 regions. During a first-round RT-PCR of the TCR CDR3, the HTBI primer set was used. TCRdb recomputed calls from the multiplex PCR reads with MiXCR, one row per CDR3 protein. Altogether a few hundred thousand distinct CDR3 sequences are present, 35% to 55% being singletons, with the ten largest covering roughly 8.2%. The sample comprised peripheral blood or thyroid tissue (not recorded which). These receptors all come from a woman aged 18-29 years with Graves' hyperthyroidism.

The V call is TRBV7-3, the J call TRBJ2-7; 7 nucleotides line up with TRBD2. Unmatched junction bases numbered 11, after V lost 7 bases and J lost 5 bases. This CDR3 is built from 14 residues. The germline CDR1 and CDR2 sequences are SGHTA and FQGTGA. The CDR3 region has the DNA TGTGCCAGCACCCCTGCGGGAGAAGCTGACGAGCAGTACTTC. This gives the protein CASTPAGEADEQYF.

The chain employs TRBV2 and TRBJ2-7, with a weak D call TRBD2 (6 bases). Between the trimmed V and J ends, which lost 6 bases and 7 bases, there was a span of 10 bases. CDR1 and CDR2 (germline): SNHLY, FYNNEI. The CDR3 covers 11 residues. DNA of the CDR3: TGTGCCAGCAGGGATGGGAGGGAGCAGTACTTC. It encodes CASRDGREQYF. Full variable domain (rest looked up from reference TRBV2 and TRBJ2-7): EPEVTQTPSHQVTQMGQEVILRCVPISNHLYFYWYRQILGQKVEFLVSFYNNEISEKSEIFDDQFSVERPDGSNFTLKIRSTKLEDSAMYFCASRDGREQYFGPGTRLTVT.

In this sample, this clonotype turned up many times. V gene TRBV2 combines with J gene TRBJ2-5; 10 positions agree with TRBD1. The germline CDR1 and CDR2 sequences are SNHLY and FYNNEI. CDR3 size: 15 residues. J lost 1 base, V lost 8 bases, and 7 bases had no gene match. As DNA, the CDR3 is TGTGCCAGCGTTGGGACAGGGGTTTCCCAAGAGACCCAGTACTTC. The encoded protein is CASVGTGVSQETQYF.

This clonotype was observed a few times. The rearrangement joins TRBV6-6 to TRBJ1-4; D is uncertain. There are 14 residues in the CDR3. The germline V gene encodes CDR1 MNHNY and CDR2 SVGAGI (reference sequence). With 5 bases removed from V and 7 bases from J, the gap between germline ends came to 14 bases. The CDR3 nucleotides read TGTGCCAGCAGTCCTCTATCAGCAAGTGAAAAACTGTTTTTT. Protein sequence: CASSPLSASEKLFF.

CDR3 coding DNA: TGTGCCATCAGTGAAATTGGGGGGAGGAACTCTGGGGCCAACGTCCTGACTTTC. Its translation: CAISEIGGRNSGANVLTF. J is TRBJ2-6 and V is TRBV10-3; tentatively, D is TRBD2 (6 bases). The CDR3 contains 18 residues. Germline CDR1 is ENHRY and CDR2 is SYGVKD. The ends were cut back, 3 bases at V and 0 bases at J, with 15 bases in the middle.

This clonotype was recorded once. V and J are TRBV29-1 and TRBJ2-3; D is uncertain. V lost 6 bases, J lost 2 bases, and 18 bases lay in between. Germline CDR1 SQVTM, CDR2 ANQGSEA. This CDR3 spans 15 amino acids. CDR3 residues: CSVDGITSTTDTQYF. In DNA, the CDR3 is TGCAGCGTAGATGGGATAACTTCTACCACAGATACGCAGTATTTT.

This clonotype was detected only once. This chain uses TRBV7-9 with TRBJ2-5; possible D gene TRBD1, 6 bases. The ends were cut back, 3 bases at V and 5 bases at J, with 13 bases in the middle. This CDR3 has 14 residues. From germline, CDR1 is SEHNR and CDR2 FQNEAQ (reference sequence). The CDR3, as DNA: TGTGCCAGCAGCTTGAACAGGGCGCGGGAGACCCAGTACTTC. Translation: CASSLNRARETQYF.

The gene calls are TRBV29-1 and TRBJ1-2; 9 nucleotides match TRBD1. The CDR3 sequence is 14 residues long. V dropped 0 bases and J dropped 4; count of bases not matched to a gene: 3. Germline CDR1 and CDR2: SQVTM and ANQGSEA. The CDR3 loop reads CSVEERTGVYGYTF. DNA for the CDR3: TGCAGCGTTGAAGAGAGGACAGGGGTCTATGGCTACACCTTC. Variable domain in full (rest from reference TRBV29-1 and TRBJ1-2): SAVISQKPSRDICQRGTSLTIQCQVDSQVTMMFWYRQQPGQSLTLIATANQGSEATYESGFVIDKFPISRPNLTFSTLTVSNMSPEDSSIYLCSVEERTGVYGYTFGSGTRLTVV.

The gene calls are TRBV2 and TRBJ2-2, with TRBD2 matching 12 bases. The V gene's germline CDR1 is SNHLY and CDR2 FYNNEI. The CDR3 has 17 residues. Unmatched junction bases numbered 10, after V lost 6 bases and J lost 5 bases. The CDR3 protein is CASRPKGLAGLTGELFF. CDR3 DNA: TGTGCCAGCAGACCAAAAGGACTAGCGGGGCTGACCGGGGAGCTGTTTTTT.

The chain recombines TRBV7-2 with TRBJ1-5; TRBD1 matches 8 bases. Germline CDR1 reads SGHTA; CDR2 reads FQGNSA. This CDR3 has 14 residues. The V segment lost 5 bases and the J segment 14 bases; nucleotides outside the gene matches: 14. The CDR3 loop is CASSVYGTGGYEHF. Here the CDR3 DNA reads TGTGCCAGCAGCGTCTACGGGACAGGAGGCTACGAGCATTTT.

This clonotype was recorded many times. The rearrangement links TRBV4-1 to TRBJ2-5; D is perhaps TRBD1 or TRBD2 (5 bases each). Trimming shortened V by 0 bases and J by 4 bases, and 12 bases separated the two germline ends. In germline, CDR1 is MGHRA, CDR2 YSYEKL. The CDR3 has 15 residues. CDR3 protein: CASSQDRDPRETQYF. The CDR3 nucleotides read TGCGCCAGCAGCCAAGATCGGGACCCACGAGAGACCCAGTACTTC.

The gene calls are TRBV20-1 and TRBJ2-2, with 8 bases matching TRBD2. Trimming took 0 bases from V and 2 from J; bases not matched to a gene: 2. Germline CDR1 is DFQATT and CDR2 is SNEGSKA (reference sequence). The CDR3 loop spans 15 amino acids. For the CDR3, the DNA is TGCAGTGCTAGAGACGGGAGGGGAAACACCGGGGAGCTGTTTTTT. It yields the protein CSARDGRGNTGELFF.

This sequence joins TRBV7-3 and TRBJ2-5, with TRBD1 matching over 8 bases. The CDR3 sequence is 13 residues long. Germline V lookup: CDR1 SGHTA, CDR2 FQGTGA. V was pared by 4 bases and J by 7 bases, with 5 bases of the junction left unmatched. The chain's CDR3 is CASSSAGTGTQYF. The CDR3 coding sequence is TGTGCCAGCAGCTCTGCCGGGACAGGGACCCAGTACTTC.

V is TRBV7-9 and J is TRBJ1-2; 12 bases agree with TRBD1. The V segment lost 5 bases and the J segment 4 bases; nucleotides outside the gene matches: 8. CDR3 length: 16 amino acids. The germline gives CDR1 SEHNR, CDR2 FQNEAQ (reference sequence). CDR3 in DNA: TGTGCCAGCAGCCGGGACAGGGGGCGCGTTGGCTATGGCTACACCTTC. It is translated as CASSRDRGRVGYGYTF. Using reference TRBV7-9 and TRBJ1-2 for the parts outside the CDR3, the full variable domain is DTGVSQNPRHKITKRGQNVTFRCDPISEHNRLYWYRQTLGQGPEFLTYFQNEAQLEKSRLLSDRFSAERPKGSFSTLEIQRTEQGDSAMYLCASSRDRGRVGYGYTFGSGTRLTVV.

The genes are TRBV7-3 and TRBJ2-2; 12 bases are shared with TRBD2. The J segment lost 2 bases and the V segment lost 6 bases, leaving 7 bases of the junction unmatched. The CDR3 spans 17 residues. CDR1 is SGHTA and CDR2 is FQGTGA in the germline V gene. The chain's CDR3 is CASRRGLAGDNTGELFF. The CDR3, as DNA: TGTGCCAGCAGACGGGGACTAGCGGGCGACAACACCGGGGAGCTGTTTTTT.

This clonotype was found once. V gene TRBV29-1 combines with J gene TRBJ1-5; 10 positions match TRBD1. There are 13 residues in the CDR3. Per the germline V gene, CDR1 is SQVTM and CDR2 is ANQGSEA. J gave up 7 bases and V 6 bases, and 6 bases lay outside the gene matches. The CDR3 region is CSVGRTGGQPQHF. The CDR3 DNA is TGCAGCGTCGGCCGGACAGGGGGGCAGCCCCAGCATTTT.

V and J are TRBV4-1 and TRBJ2-7, with TRBD1 identical over 9 bases. V trimming: 7 bases; J trimming: 2 bases; junction bases outside the gene matches: 18. Germline V CDR1 and CDR2: MGHRA, YSYEKL. There are 18 residues in the CDR3. The CDR3 region is CASTIAPPGQGFTYEQYF. The CDR3 nucleotides read TGCGCCAGCACCATCGCCCCACCGGGACAGGGTTTCACCTACGAGCAGTACTTC.

Ten or more counts support this clonotype. The rearrangement uses TRBV5-8 and TRBJ1-5; a weak D match, TRBD1 (5 bases). CDR3 size: 16 residues. V was pared by 0 bases and J by 2 bases, with 12 bases between. The germline V gene encodes CDR1 SGHTS and CDR2 YDEGEE. The CDR3 here is CASSLAGPTGNQPQHF. CDR3 DNA: TGTGCCAGCAGCTTGGCGGGGCCCACGGGCAATCAGCCCCAGCATTTT.

The chain recombines TRBV4-2 with TRBJ1-1, with a weak D call TRBD1 (6 bases). V was clipped by 5 bases and J by 1 base, with 11 bases between them. The germline CDR1 and CDR2 sequences are LGHNA and YNFKEQ. This CDR3 is built from 14 residues. CDR3 region: CASSSRQENTEAFF. CDR3 coding DNA: TGTGCCAGCAGCTCCCGACAGGAGAACACTGAAGCTTTCTTT.

V and J are TRBV5-5 and TRBJ2-5; 9 bases fit TRBD1. CDR3 length equals 14 residues. J gave up 5 bases and V 10 bases, and 12 bases lay outside the gene matches. Per the germline V gene, CDR1 is SGHKS and CDR2 is YYEKEE (reference sequence). The CDR3 DNA reads TGTGCCTGCAATCCGGGACAGGGAGGGGAGACCCAGTACTTC. Encoded protein: CACNPGQGGETQYF.